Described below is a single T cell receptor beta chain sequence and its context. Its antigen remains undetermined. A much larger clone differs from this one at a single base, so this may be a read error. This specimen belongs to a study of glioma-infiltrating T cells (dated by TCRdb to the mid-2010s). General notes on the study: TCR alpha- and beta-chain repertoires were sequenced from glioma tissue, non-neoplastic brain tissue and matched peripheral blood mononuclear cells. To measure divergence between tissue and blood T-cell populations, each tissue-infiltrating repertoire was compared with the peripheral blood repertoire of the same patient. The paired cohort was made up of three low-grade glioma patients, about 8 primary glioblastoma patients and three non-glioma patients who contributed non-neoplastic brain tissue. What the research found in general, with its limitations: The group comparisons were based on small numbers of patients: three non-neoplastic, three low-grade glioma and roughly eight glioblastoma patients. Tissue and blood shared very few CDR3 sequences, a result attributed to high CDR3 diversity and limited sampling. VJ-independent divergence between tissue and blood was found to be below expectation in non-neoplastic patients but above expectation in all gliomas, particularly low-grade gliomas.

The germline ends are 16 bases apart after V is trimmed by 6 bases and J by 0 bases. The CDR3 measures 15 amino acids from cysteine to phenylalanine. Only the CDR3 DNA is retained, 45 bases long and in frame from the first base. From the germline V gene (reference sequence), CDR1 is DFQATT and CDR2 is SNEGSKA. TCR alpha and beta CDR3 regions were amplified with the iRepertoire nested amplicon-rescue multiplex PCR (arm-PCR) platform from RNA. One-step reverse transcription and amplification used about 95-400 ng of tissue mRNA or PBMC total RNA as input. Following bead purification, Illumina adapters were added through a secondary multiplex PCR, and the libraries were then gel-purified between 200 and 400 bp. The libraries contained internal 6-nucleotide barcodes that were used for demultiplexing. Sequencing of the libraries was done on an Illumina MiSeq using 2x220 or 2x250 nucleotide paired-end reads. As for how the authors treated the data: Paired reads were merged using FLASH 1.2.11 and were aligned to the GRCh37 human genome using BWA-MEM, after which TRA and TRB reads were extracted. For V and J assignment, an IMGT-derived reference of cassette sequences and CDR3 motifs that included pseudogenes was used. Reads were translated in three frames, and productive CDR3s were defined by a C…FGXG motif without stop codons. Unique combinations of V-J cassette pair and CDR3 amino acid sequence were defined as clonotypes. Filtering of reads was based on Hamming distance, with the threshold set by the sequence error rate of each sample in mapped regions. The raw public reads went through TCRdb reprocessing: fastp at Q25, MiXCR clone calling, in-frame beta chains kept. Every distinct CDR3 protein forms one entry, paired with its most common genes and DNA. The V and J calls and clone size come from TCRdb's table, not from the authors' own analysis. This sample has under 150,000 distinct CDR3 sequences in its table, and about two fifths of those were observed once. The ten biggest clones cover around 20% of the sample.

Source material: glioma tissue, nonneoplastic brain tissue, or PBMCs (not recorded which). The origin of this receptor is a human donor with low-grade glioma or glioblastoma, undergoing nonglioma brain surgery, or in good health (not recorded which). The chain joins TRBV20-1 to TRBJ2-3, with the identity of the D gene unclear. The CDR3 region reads CSAPASSSSTDTQYF. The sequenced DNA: TGCAGTGCCCCGGCGTCCAGTAGTAGCACAGATACGCAGTATTTT.